The sequence of this TCR beta chain was determined in a study of T cell repertoires in cytomegalovirus infection. V was clipped by 5 bases and J by 0 bases; unmatched bases: 10. CDR1 is MNHEY and CDR2 is SVGEGT in the germline V gene. There are 17 residues in the CDR3. TCRdb passed the reads through MiXCR, listing each CDR3 protein once. The sample has around 900,000 distinct CDR3 sequences; approximately 33% are singletons. This clonotype was recorded a few times. Its antigen is still unknown. This clonotype originated in a human donor in good health (CMV status not recorded). Some clones in this sample may be carry-over from other donors' samples. The sequencing used cultured CD8+ T cells from PBMCs, collected from culture after CMV antigen stimulation. The rearrangement joins TRBV6-2 or TRBV6-3 to TRBJ1-5; 7 bases agree with TRBD1. CDR3 sequence reads: CASSLIPGQNSNQPQHF. The CDR3 nucleotides are TGTGCCAGCAGTCTGATACCGGGACAGAATAGCAATCAGCCCCAGCATTTT.